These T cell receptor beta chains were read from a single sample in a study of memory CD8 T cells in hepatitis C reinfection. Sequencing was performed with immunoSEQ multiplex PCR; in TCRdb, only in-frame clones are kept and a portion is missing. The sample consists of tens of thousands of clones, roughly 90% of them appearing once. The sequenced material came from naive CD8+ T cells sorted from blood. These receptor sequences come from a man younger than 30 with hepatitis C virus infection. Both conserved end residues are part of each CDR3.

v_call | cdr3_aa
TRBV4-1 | CASSQDESLAGYTGELFF
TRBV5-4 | CASSGAPGTDYGYTF
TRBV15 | CATSRDRVGAGEQYF
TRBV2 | CASSVGTGSRETQYF
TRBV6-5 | CASSLSGTEAFF
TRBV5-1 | CASSLAARGQETQYF
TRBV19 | CASRNTRLNTEAFF
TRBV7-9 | CASSSLGSGGSTAELFF
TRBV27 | CASSRGGDTQYF
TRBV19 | CASSRGQLTVYEQYF
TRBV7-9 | CASSFSERASYEQYF
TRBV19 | CASSPSRHPSTDTQYF
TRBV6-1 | CASSEARTGVTEAFF
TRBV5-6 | CASSPGSTEAFF
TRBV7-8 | CASSHHESSGFDEQFF
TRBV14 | CASSHLEGAADTQYF
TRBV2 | CASRLAAETQYF
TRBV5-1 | CASQWTSPSNDQPQHF
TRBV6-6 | CASSPTGPYEQYF
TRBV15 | CATSRDWIAGGPSPDNEQFF
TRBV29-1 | CSVEVRGEQYF
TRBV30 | CAWSVGSGGGETQYF
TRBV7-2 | CASSFTSGGHEQYF
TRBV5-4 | CASSGGTGLPTDTQYF
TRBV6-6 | CASSTSTGELFF
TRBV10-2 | CASSDLPGQTTEAFF
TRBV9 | CASSVGKDRGNTEAFF
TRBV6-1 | CATNFLGLNNNEQFF
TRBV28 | CASSLAGFPYEQYF
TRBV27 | CASSAGYHNSPLHF
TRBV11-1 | CASSSIRGATGELFF
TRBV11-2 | CASSLGRVGAGELFF
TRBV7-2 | CASSLESFGERQPQHF
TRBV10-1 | CASRAPGATHNEQFF
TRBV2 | CASSQDRGIEAFF
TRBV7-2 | CASSLGTSGYYNEQFF
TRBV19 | CASTSGAEAFF
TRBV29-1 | CSVERAGRQETQYF
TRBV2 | CASSEFTTSGTGDTQYF
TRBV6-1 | CASSVRDRVYEQYF
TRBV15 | CATSSPGGGPGTGELFF
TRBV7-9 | CASSSLTGWDTEAFF
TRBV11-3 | CASSQSGGIGTGELFF
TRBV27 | CASSLTGTSNYEQYF
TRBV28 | CASSRGYSRYEQYF
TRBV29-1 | CSAEVAGGGETQYF